The rows below give T cell receptor beta chains drawn from one sample of a study of CD8 T cells in Susac syndrome. TCRdb processed the immunoSEQ multiplex PCR reads anew with MiXCR; each CDR3 protein has one entry. The sample records about 200,000 distinct CDR3 sequences, roughly 95% being singletons. Specimen: CD4+ T cells from PBMCs. The receptors were sampled from a human donor with multiple sclerosis. Each CDR3 is given with its conserved first and last residue. The D gene is left open where the match is weak. Size is omitted from some rows. Given values are once, few, many or a class for expanded clones.

d_call j_call clone_size v_call cdr3_nt cdr3_aa
. TRBJ2-1 . TRBV3-1 TGTGCCAGCAGCCAAGATTGGGTTAGAAACTCTGAGCAGTTCTTC CASSQDWVRNSEQFF
. TRBJ1-2 . TRBV6-6 TGTGCCAGCAGCCAGGGACGGAACTATGGCTACACCTTC CASSQGRNYGYTF
. TRBJ2-7 . TRBV29-1 TGCAGCGTGGGAATAGGAGGATTAGACGAGCAGTACTTC CSVGIGGLDEQYF
. TRBJ1-1 few TRBV6-5 TGTGCCAGCAGTTACTCGGGCAGGGGCAGGCCTACTGAAGCTTTCTTT CASSYSGRGRPTEAFF
TRBD1 TRBJ1-5 . TRBV30 TGTGCCTGGAGTTTTGGACAGGGGATGGGTCAGCCCCAGCATTTT CAWSFGQGMGQPQHF
. TRBJ2-7 . TRBV20-1 TGCAGTGCTAGTGTTCGGGGCTACGAGCAGTACTTC CSASVRGYEQYF
. TRBJ1-1 . TRBV14 TGTGCCAGCAGCCAAGATCGGGAGGTGCGGGCTTTCTTT CASSQDREVRAFF
. TRBJ1-2 . TRBV30 TGTGCCCTGGAGCGGGGGCTGTATGGCTACACCTTC CALERGLYGYTF
. TRBJ2-1 . TRBV12-1 TGTGCCAGCAGCTTTCCCCCCAGCGGGAGCCCCGGTGAGCAGTTCTTC CASSFPPSGSPGEQFF
. TRBJ2-2 . TRBV5-1 TGCGCCAGCAGCTTGAGGCGGGGGCCGAACACCGGGGAGCTGTTTTTT CASSLRRGPNTGELFF
. TRBJ2-2 . TRBV6-6 TGTGCCAGCAGTTACTCGGCTCGGGACACCGGGGAGCTGTTTTTT CASSYSARDTGELFF
TRBD1 TRBJ1-1 . TRBV4-2 TGTGCCAGCAGCCAAGACACAGGGGCCCAGCCTGAAGCTTTCTTT CASSQDTGAQPEAFF
TRBD2 TRBJ2-1 once TRBV29-1 TGCAGCGTTGTAGCGGGAGGGCCCAATGAGCAGTTCTTC CSVVAGGPNEQFF
. TRBJ2-7 . TRBV3-1 TGTGCCAGCAGCCAAGTCTCGCGGTTGTACGAGCAGTACTTC CASSQVSRLYEQYF